This paragraph covers one TCR beta chain sequence. Its antigen remains unknown. With 60 Vbeta and 13 Jbeta primers, the PCR was carried out. Only in-frame clones appear in the TCRdb table, and some are missing; sequencing was by immunoSEQ multiplex PCR. The profile covers fewer than 300,000 clones, with 80% appearing a single time and about 0.29% taken by the ten largest. The record originates from a study of cytomegalovirus exposure and HLA in healthy donors. Study-wide results and caveats: A classifier reportedly called cytomegalovirus status with high sensitivity and specificity. Altogether, 150 to 200 TCR beta chains were recorded as cytomegalovirus-associated.

The CDR3 runs to 15 residues. Germline loops: CDR1 SGHRS, CDR2 YFSETQ. V was clipped by 3 bases and J by 4 bases; unmatched bases: 6. Specimen: PBMCs. This chain uses TRBV5-1 with TRBJ2-7; 11 bases fit TRBD1. This clonotype originated in a girl aged 2 to 9 in good health and CMV-seronegative. As DNA, the CDR3 is TGCGCCAGCAGCTATAACCGGGACAGGGGGTACGAGCAGTACTTC. Its protein is CASSYNRDRGYEQYF. The whole variable domain, remainder taken from reference TRBV5-1 and TRBJ2-7, is KAGVTQTPRYLIKTRGQQVTLSCSPISGHRSVSWYQQTPGQGLQFLFEYFSETQRNKGNFPGRFSGRQFSNSRSEMNVSTLELGDSALYLCASSYNRDRGYEQYFGPGTRLTVT.